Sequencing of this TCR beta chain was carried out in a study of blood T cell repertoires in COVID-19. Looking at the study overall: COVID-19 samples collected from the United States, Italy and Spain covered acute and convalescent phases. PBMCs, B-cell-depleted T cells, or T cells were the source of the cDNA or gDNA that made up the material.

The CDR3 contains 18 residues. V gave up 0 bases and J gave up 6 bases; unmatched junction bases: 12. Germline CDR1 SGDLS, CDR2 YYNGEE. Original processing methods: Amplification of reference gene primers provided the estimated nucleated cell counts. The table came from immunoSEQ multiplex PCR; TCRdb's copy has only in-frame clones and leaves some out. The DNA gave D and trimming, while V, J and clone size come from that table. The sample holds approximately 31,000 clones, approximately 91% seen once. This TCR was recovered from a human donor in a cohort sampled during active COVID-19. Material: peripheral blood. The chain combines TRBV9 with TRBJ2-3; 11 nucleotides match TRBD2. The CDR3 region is CASSVATSGSEGWDTQYF. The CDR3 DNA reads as TGTGCCAGCAGCGTAGCTACTAGCGGGAGTGAGGGATGGGATACGCAGTATTTT.